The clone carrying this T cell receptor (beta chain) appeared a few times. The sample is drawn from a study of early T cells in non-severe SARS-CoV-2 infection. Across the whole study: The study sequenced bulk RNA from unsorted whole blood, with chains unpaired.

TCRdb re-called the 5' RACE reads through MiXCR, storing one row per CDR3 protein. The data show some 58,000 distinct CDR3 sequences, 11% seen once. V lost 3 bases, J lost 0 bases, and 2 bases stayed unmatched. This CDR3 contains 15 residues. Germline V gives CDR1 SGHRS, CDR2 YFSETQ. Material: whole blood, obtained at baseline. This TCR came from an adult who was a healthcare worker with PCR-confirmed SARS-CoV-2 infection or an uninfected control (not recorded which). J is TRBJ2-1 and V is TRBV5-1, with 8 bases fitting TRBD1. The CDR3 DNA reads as TGCGCCAGCAGCTCCGGACAGGGCTCCTACAATGAGCAGTTCTTC. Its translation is CASSSGQGSYNEQFF.